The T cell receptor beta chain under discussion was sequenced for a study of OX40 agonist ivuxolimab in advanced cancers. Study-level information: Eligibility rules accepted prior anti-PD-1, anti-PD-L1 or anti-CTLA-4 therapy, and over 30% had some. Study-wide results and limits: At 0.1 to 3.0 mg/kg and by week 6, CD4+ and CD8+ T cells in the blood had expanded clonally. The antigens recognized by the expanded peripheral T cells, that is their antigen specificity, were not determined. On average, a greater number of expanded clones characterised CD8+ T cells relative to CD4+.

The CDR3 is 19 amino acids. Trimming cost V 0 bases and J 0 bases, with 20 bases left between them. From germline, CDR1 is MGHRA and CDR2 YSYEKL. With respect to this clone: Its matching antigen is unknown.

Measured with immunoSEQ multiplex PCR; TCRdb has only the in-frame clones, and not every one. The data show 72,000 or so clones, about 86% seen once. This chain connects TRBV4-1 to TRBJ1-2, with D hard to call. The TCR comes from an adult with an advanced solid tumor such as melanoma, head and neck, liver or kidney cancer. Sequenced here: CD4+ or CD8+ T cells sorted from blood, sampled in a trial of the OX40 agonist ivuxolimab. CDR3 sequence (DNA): TGCGCCAGCAGCCAAGATAACAACCTGGGGTTAGCTGCTAACTATGGCTACACCTTC. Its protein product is CASSQDNNLGLAANYGYTF.